This T cell receptor beta chain was captured by sequencing in a study of OX40 agonist ivuxolimab in advanced cancers. After removal of 5 bases from V and 1 base from J, the junction contained 10 bases not matched to a gene. CDR1 is SQVTM and CDR2 is ANQGSEA in the germline V gene. The CDR3 spans 15 residues. Study-wide points: Relative to CD4+ cells, CD8+ T cells on average had more expanded clones.

TCRdb keeps only in-frame clones here, not all; method: immunoSEQ multiplex PCR. The table includes 70,000 to 80,000 clones, approximately 94% detected once. Comments on this clone: Its antigen is unidentified.

The clonotype originates from an adult with an advanced solid tumor such as melanoma, head and neck, liver or kidney cancer. The sample here was CD4+ or CD8+ T cells sorted from blood, taken in a trial of the OX40 agonist ivuxolimab. The chain links TRBV29-1 to TRBJ1-1, with TRBD1 matching 7 bases. The CDR3 DNA reads TGCAGCGTTCACGCCCTCGGGACAGCGAACACTGAAGCTTTCTTT. Amino acids: CSVHALGTANTEAFF.